This TCR beta chain emerged from a study of cytomegalovirus exposure and HLA in healthy donors. Vbeta (60) and Jbeta (13) primers were used in the PCR. TCRdb's copy holds only in-frame clones and misses some; the assay was immunoSEQ multiplex PCR. The sample totals approximately 150,000 clones. With respect to this clone: Its matching antigen is unknown.

Study-level points and caveats: Among the most significant clusters, several appeared linked to common viral pathogens in a later analysis.

V was cut by 2 bases and J by 8 bases, with 12 bases left in between. The length of the CDR3 is 13 residues. Germline V gives CDR1 MDHEN, CDR2 SYDVKM. The receptor was derived from a male donor in good health and CMV-seronegative. V and J are TRBV28 and TRBJ1-2, with unresolved D. The sample consisted of PBMCs. The CDR3 sequence is CASSLGRGRGYTF. The CDR3 nucleotides are TGTGCCAGCAGTTTAGGGCGGGGTCGCGGCTACACCTTC.